These 8 T cell receptor beta chains share one sample of origin, sequenced in a study of blood T cell repertoires in COVID-19. Measured with immunoSEQ multiplex PCR; TCRdb has only the in-frame clones, and not every one. The table lists tens of thousands of clones, about four fifths of them singletons. Material for sequencing was peripheral blood. These TCRs come from a man aged 25 to 45 with COVID-19, enrolled during active disease.

The chain couples TRBV6-5 to TRBJ1-2; no clear D. Trimming stripped 6 bases from V and 0 bases from J, with 11 bases between. Germline V gene lookup returns CDR1 MNHEY and CDR2 SVGAGI. This CDR3 has 14 amino acids. The DNA of the CDR3 is TGTGCCAGCAGAGCGGGCCAACCTAACTATGGCTACACCTTC. It is translated as CASRAGQPNYGYTF.

The CDR3 DNA follows: TGCGCCAGCAGCACCCACCCAGAATTACAAGAGACCCAGTACTTC. Amino acids: CASSTHPELQETQYF. This chain connects TRBV5-1 to TRBJ2-5; no clear D. Germline CDR1 reads SGHRS; CDR2 reads YFSETQ. The ends were cut back, 4 bases at V and 2 bases at J, with 15 bases in the middle. This CDR3 spans 15 amino acids.

The genes are TRBV7-9 and TRBJ2-1; TRBD2 aligns across 12 bases. There are 15 residues in the CDR3. Germline loops: CDR1 SEHNR, CDR2 FQNEAQ (reference sequence). J lost 5 bases, V lost 3 bases, and 2 bases had no gene match. CDR3 sequence: CASSFLAGGNNEQFF. DNA for the CDR3: TGTGCCAGCAGCTTTCTAGCGGGGGGGAACAATGAGCAGTTCTTC.

The chain is built from TRBV5-1 and TRBJ2-3, with D possibly matching TRBD2 (6 bases). The CDR3 has 18 residues. CDR1 and CDR2 (germline): SGHRS, YFSETQ. With 0 bases removed from V and 0 bases from J, the gap between germline ends came to 17 bases. The CDR3 coding sequence is TGCGCCAGCAGCTTGGACGCCTCTAGCGCTTTTAGCACAGATACGCAGTATTTT. Translated: CASSLDASSAFSTDTQYF.

The V and J genes are TRBV5-4 and TRBJ1-4, with a possible D match to TRBD1 (6 bases). This CDR3 comprises 15 residues. CDR1 and CDR2 (germline): SGHNT, YYREEE (reference sequence). V lost 4 bases and J lost 4, with 14 bases in between. For the CDR3, the DNA is TGTGCCAGCAGCGTTAGGACAGAACGTAATGAAAAACTGTTTTTT. Translation gives CASSVRTERNEKLFF. Variable domain in full (rest from reference TRBV5-4 and TRBJ1-4): ETGVTQSPTHLIKTRGQQVTLRCSSQSGHNTVSWYQQALGQGPQFIFQYYREEENGRGNFPPRFSGLQFPNYSSELNVNALELDDSALYLCASSVRTERNEKLFFGSGTQLSVL.

For this clone: At the DNA level, this CDR3 is encoded by other sequences in the same sample as well. V and J are TRBV6-5 and TRBJ2-7, with TRBD1 matching over 8 bases. Trimming removed 4 bases from V and 3 bases from J; junction bases left unmatched: 2. The length of the CDR3 is 13 residues. Germline CDR1 and CDR2: MNHEY and SVGAGI. The CDR3 DNA sequence: TGTGCCAGCAGTTCAGACAGGGGCTACGAGCAGTACTTC. This encodes CASSSDRGYEQYF.

This clone was observed a handful of times. The genes are TRBV4-2 and TRBJ1-6, with a weak D call TRBD1 (5 bases). Trimming shortened V by 1 base and J by 0 bases, and 13 bases separated the two germline ends. Germline assignment: CDR1 LGHNA and CDR2 YNFKEQ. CDR3 length: 18 residues. The CDR3 sequence is CASSQAGTGSSYNSPLHF. CDR3 bases: TGTGCCAGCAGCCAAGCTGGTACAGGCAGCTCCTATAATTCACCCCTCCACTTT.

The chain carries TRBV7-6 and TRBJ2-7; 8 nucleotides align to TRBD1. The junction had 7 bases not matched to a gene; V was cut back by 0 bases and J by 3 bases. Germline lookup yields CDR1 SGHVS and CDR2 FNYEAQ. There are 16 residues in the CDR3. CDR3 coding DNA: TGTGCCAGCAGCTTAGCCGACAGGGGACCTGGCTACGAGCAGTACTTC. Translation gives CASSLADRGPGYEQYF.